This T cell receptor (beta chain) stems from a study of T-cell memory formation after mild COVID-19. Turning to the study itself: TCR clusters were mostly confined to one donor each. Study-wide findings and caveats: CD4/CD8 balance held among clones contracting day 15 to 85, and later expanders leaned CD4+.

This clonotype has a count of ten or more. The target antigen is unknown. MiXCR, applied by TCRdb to the 5' RACE reads, yields one record per CDR3 protein. Found here are some 250,000 distinct CDR3 sequences, more than 8% of them singletons; the top ten hold roughly a fifth. The ends lost 4 bases at V and 1 base at J; junction bases unmatched: 2. This CDR3 is 14 amino acids long. Germline V gene lookup returns CDR1 SGDLS and CDR2 YYNGEE. The sequence derives from a man aged 18 to 29 who had mild COVID-19 (a few samples of this study predate the infection). Cell type and time point are not known. The sequenced sample was PBMCs or a T cell subset sorted from them (not recorded which). The gene calls are TRBV9 and TRBJ1-5; 7 bases fit TRBD1. CDR3 in amino acids: CASSSGQSNQPQHF. In DNA, the CDR3 is TGTGCCAGCAGCTCGGGACAGAGCAATCAGCCCCAGCATTTT.